This T cell receptor (beta chain) was sequenced during a study of identical twins. A single record per CDR3 protein comes from TCRdb applying MiXCR to the 5' RACE reads. The data show 500,000 or so distinct CDR3 sequences, about 14% seen once. This clonotype was detected once. The target antigen is unknown. General observations from the study: For out-of-frame alpha sequences shared by twins, low generation probability was in excess.

The same data also contributed to another study, on yellow fever vaccine responses in identical twins.

The sequence derives from a woman younger than 30 in good health. The sample consisted of CD4+ T cells sorted from blood.

The CDR3 loop reads CASSMATGVNYEQYF. The CDR3 nucleotides read TGTGCCAGCAGCATGGCGACAGGGGTTAACTACGAGCAGTACTTC. The J gene is TRBJ2-7, the V gene TRBV7-2; 8 positions agree with TRBD1. The CDR3 contains 15 residues. V lost 5 bases and J lost 3; bases outside the gene matches: 9. Per germline, CDR1 SGHTA and CDR2 FQGNSA. The full variable domain, in which reference TRBV7-2 and TRBJ2-7 provide the parts outside the CDR3, is GAGVSQSPSNKVTEKGKDVELRCDPISGHTALYWYRQSLGQGLEFLIYFQGNSAPDKSGLPSDRFSAERTGGSVSTLTIQRTQQEDSAVYLCASSMATGVNYEQYFGPGTRLTVT.